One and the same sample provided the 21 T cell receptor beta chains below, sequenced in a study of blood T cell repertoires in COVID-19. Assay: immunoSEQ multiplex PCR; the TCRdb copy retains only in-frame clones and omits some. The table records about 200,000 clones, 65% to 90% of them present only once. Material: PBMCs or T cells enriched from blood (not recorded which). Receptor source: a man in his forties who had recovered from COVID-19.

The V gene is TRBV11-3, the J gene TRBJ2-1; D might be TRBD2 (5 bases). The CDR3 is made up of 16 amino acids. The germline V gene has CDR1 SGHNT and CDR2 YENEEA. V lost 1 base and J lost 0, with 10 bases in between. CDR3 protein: CASSLASRSSYNEQFF. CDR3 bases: TGTGCCAGCAGCTTAGCTAGCAGGAGCTCCTACAATGAGCAGTTCTTC.

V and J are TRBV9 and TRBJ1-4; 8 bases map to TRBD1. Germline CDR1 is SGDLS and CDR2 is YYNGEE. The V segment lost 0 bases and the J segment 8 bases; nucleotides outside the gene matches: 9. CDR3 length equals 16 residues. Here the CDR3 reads CASSVAPGTGSEKLFF. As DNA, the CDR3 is TGTGCCAGCAGCGTAGCACCCGGGACAGGTTCAGAAAAACTGTTTTTT.

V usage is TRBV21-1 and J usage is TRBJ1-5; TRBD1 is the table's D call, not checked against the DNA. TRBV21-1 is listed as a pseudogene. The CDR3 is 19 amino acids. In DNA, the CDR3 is TGTGCCAGCAGCAAAGCCCTAGGGACAGGGGAAATAGGAAATCAGCCCCAGCATTTT. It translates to CASSKALGTGEIGNQPQHF.

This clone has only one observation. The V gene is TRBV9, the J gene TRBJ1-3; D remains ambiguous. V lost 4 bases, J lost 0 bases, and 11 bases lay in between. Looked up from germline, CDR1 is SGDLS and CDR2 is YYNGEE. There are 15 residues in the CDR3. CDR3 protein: CASSPSDLSGNTIYF. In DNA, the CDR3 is TGTGCCAGCAGCCCTAGCGACCTCTCTGGAAACACCATATATTTT.

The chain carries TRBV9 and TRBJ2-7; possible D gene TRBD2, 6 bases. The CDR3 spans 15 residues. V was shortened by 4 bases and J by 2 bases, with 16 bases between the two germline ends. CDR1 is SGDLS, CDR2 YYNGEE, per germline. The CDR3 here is CASSLQGGAPYEQYF. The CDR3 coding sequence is TGTGCCAGCAGCCTCCAAGGAGGGGCCCCCTACGAGCAGTACTTC.

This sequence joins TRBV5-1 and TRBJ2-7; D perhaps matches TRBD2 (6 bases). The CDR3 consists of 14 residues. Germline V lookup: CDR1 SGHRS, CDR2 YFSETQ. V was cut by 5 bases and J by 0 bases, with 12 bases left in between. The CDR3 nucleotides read TGCGCCAGCAGGGAGGGAGTCTACTCCTACGAGCAGTACTTC. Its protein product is CASREGVYSYEQYF.

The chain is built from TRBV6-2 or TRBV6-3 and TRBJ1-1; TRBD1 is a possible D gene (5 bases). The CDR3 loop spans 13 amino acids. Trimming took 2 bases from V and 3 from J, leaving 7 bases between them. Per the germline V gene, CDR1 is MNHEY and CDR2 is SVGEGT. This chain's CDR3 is CASSYRGDTEAFF. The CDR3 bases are TGTGCCAGCAGTTACCGGGGGGACACTGAAGCTTTCTTT.

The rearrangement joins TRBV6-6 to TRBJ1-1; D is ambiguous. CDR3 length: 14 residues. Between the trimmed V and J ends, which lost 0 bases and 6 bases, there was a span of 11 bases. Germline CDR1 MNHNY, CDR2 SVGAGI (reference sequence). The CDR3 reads CASSYSGGRAEAFF. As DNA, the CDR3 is TGTGCCAGCAGTTACTCGGGCGGGAGGGCTGAAGCTTTCTTT.

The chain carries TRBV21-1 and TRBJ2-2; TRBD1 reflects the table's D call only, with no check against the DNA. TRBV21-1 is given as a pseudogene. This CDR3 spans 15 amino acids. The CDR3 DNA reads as TGTGCCAGCAGCAGAAAACTCCCAGGGGCCGGGGAGCTGTTTTTT. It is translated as CASSRKLPGAGELFF.

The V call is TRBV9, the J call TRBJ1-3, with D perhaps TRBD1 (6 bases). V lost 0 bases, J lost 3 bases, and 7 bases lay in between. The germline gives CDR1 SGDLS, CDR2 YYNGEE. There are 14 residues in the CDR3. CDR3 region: CASSVEQGGNTIYF. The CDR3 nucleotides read TGTGCCAGCAGCGTAGAACAGGGTGGAAACACCATATATTTT.

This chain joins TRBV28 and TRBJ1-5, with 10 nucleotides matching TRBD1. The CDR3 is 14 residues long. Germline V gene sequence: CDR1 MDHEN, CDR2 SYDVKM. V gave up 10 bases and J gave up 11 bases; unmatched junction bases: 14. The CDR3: CAIFGGDRGPTQHF. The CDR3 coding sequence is TGTGCCATCTTTGGAGGGGACAGGGGCCCTACCCAGCATTTT. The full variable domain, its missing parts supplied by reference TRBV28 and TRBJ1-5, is DVKVTQSSRYLVKRTGEKVFLECVQDMDHENMFWYRQDPGLGLRLIYFSYDVKMKEKGDIPEGYSVSREKKERFSLILESASTNQTSMYLCAIFGGDRGPTQHFGDGTRLSIL.

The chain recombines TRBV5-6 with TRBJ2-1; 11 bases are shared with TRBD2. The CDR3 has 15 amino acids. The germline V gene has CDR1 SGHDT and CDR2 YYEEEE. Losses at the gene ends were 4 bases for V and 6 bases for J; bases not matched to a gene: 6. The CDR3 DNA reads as TGTGCCAGCAGCCCTCGGACTAGCGGGCTCAATGAGCAGTTCTTC. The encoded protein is CASSPRTSGLNEQFF.

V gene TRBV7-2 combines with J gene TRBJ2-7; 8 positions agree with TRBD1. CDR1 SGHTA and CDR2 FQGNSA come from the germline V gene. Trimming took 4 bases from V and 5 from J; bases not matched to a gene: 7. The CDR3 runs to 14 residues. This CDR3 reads CASSSRWDRNEQYF. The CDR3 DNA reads TGTGCCAGCAGCTCACGCTGGGACAGGAACGAGCAGTACTTC.

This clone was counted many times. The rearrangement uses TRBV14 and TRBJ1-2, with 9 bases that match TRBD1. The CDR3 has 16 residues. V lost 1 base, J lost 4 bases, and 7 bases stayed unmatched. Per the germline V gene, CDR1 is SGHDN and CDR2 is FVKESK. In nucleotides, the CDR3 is TGTGCCAGCAGCCAAGGGACAGGGGCCGTCATCTATGGCTACACCTTC. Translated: CASSQGTGAVIYGYTF.

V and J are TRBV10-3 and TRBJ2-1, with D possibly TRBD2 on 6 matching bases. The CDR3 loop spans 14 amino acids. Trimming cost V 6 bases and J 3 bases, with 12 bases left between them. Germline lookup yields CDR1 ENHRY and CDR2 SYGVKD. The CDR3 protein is CAIRRDFNYNEQFF. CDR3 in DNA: TGTGCCATCAGGCGGGACTTCAACTACAATGAGCAGTTCTTC.

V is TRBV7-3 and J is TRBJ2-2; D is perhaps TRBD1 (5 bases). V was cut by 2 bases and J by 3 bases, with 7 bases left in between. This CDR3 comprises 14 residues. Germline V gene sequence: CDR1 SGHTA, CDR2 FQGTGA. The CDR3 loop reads CASSLARDTGELFF. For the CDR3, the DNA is TGTGCCAGCAGCTTAGCCAGGGACACCGGGGAGCTGTTTTTT.

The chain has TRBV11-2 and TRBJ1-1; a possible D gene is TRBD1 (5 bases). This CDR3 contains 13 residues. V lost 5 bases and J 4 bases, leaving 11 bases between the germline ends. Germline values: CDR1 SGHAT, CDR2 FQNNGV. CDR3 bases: TGTGCCAGCAGCCCCGGACAAGTCACTGAAGCTTTCTTT. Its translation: CASSPGQVTEAFF.

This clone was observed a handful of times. CDR3 sequence reads: CASSQEGNSPLHF. DNA of the CDR3: TGCGCCAGCAGCCAAGAGGGCAATTCACCCCTCCACTTT. The V gene is TRBV4-3, the J gene TRBJ1-6, with D uncertain. This CDR3 is 13 amino acids long. CDR1 and CDR2 from the germline V gene are LGHNA and YSLEER. V was clipped by 0 bases and J by 7 bases, with 4 bases between them.

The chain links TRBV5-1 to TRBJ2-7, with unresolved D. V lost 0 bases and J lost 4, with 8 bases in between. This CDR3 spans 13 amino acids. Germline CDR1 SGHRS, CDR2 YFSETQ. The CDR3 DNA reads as TGCGCCAGCAGCTTGGATCCTGTGTACGAGCAGTACTTC. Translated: CASSLDPVYEQYF.

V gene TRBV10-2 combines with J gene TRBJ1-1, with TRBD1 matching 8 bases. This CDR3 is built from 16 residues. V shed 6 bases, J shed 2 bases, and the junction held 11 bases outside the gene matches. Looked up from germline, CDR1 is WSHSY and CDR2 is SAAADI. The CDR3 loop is CASSELLGQGNTEAFF. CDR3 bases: TGCGCCAGCAGCGAGCTACTCGGACAGGGTAACACTGAAGCTTTCTTT.

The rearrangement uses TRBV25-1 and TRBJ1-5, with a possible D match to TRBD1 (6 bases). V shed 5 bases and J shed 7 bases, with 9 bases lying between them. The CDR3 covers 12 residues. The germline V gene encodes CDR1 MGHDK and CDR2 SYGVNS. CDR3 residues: CASSTGRQPQHF. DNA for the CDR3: TGTGCCAGCAGTACAGGGCGGCAGCCCCAGCATTTT. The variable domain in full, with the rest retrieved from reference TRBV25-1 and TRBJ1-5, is EADIYQTPRYLVIGTGKKITLECSQTMGHDKMYWYQQDPGMELHLIHYSYGVNSTEKGDLSSESTVSRIRTEHFPLTLESARPSHTSQYLCASSTGRQPQHFGDGTRLSIL.